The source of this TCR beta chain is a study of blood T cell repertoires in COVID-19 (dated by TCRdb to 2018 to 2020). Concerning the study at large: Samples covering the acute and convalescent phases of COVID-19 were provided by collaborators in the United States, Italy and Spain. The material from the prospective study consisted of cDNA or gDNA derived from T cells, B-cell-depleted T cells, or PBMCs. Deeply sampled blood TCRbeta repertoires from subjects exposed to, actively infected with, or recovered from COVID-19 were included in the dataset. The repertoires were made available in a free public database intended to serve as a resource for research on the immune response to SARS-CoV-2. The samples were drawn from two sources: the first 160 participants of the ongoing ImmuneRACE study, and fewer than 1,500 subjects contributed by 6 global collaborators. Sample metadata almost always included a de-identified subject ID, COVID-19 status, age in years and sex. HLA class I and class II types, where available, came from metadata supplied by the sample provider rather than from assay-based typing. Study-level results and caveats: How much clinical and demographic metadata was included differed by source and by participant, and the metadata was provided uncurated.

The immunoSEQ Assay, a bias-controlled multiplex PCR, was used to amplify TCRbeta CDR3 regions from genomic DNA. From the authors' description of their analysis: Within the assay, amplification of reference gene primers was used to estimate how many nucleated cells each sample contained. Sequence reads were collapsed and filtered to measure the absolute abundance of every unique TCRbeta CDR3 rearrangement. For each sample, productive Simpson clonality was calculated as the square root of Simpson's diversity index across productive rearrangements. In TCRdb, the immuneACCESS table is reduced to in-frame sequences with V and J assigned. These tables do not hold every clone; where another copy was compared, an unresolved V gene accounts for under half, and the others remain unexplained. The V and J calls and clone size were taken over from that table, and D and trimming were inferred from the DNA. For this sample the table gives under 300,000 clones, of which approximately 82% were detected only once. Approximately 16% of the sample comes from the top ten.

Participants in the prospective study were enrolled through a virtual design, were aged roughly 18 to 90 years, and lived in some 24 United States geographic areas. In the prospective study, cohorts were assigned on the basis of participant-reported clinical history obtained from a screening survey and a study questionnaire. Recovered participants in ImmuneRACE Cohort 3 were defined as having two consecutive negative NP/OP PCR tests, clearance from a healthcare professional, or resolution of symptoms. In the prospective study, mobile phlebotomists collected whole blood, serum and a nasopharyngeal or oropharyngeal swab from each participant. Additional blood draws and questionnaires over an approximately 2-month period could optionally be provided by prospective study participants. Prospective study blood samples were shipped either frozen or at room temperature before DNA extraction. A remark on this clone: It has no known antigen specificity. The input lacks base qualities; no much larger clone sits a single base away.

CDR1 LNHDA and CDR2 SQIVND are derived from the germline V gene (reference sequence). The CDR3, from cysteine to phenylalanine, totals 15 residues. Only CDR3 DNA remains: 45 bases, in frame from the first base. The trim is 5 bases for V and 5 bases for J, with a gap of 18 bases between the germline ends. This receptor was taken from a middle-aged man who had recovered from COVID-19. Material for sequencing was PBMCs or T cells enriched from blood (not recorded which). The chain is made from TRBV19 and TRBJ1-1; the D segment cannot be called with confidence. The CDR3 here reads CASSPATGRRTEAFF. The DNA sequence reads TGTGCCAGTAGTCCCGCGACCGGGAGGAGAACTGAAGCTTTCTTT.